The source of this T cell receptor beta chain is a study of CD8 T cells in Susac syndrome. Study-level points and caveats: It was acknowledged in the study that the number of individuals who were included in its TCR sequencing and HLA analysis was relatively small.

TEMRA cells underwent FACS enrichment and CD8+ and CD4+ T cells underwent negative isolation. J lost 5 bases, V lost 3 bases, and 8 bases had no gene match. The germline CDR1 and CDR2 sequences are MGHDK and SYGVNS. The CDR3 has 15 residues. A remark on this clonotype: Its antigen is as yet unknown.

RNA totalling about 0.45 to 1 ug underwent reverse transcription with random hexamers. Across 54 Vbeta and 13 Jbeta, TCR beta CDR3 was amplified with immunoSEQ multiplex PCR. One entry per CDR3 protein, called by TCRdb with MiXCR from the immunoSEQ multiplex PCR reads. The sample consists of about 200,000 distinct CDR3 sequences, 80% to 95% of them appearing once. The chain uses TRBV25-1 and TRBJ2-7; 9 bases are a match to TRBD1. The sample was CD4+ T cells from PBMCs. The receptor was derived from a human donor in good health. Here the CDR3 reads CASSDRDRAIHEQYF. In DNA, the CDR3 is TGTGCCAGCAGTGACCGGGACAGGGCGATCCACGAGCAGTACTTC.